This T cell receptor (beta chain) was found in a study of graft-versus-host responses after intestinal transplantation. Overall study: Each recipient received anti-thymocyte globulin induction, then tacrolimus and steroids for 3 to 4 years. Findings and caveats of the study: Allograft clonal ratios (graft-versus-host to host-versus-graft) were high in patients who had graft-donor T cell macrochimerism. Peak GvH clone levels in circulation were associated with early post-transplant HvG declines. Some GvH clones were seen earlier in gut or blood, suggesting intestinal origin.

Here immunoSEQ multiplex PCR was the method, and the copy in TCRdb shows in-frame clones only, minus some. Of about 120,000 clones in the sample, 90% were seen once. On this clone: What it binds is not known.

CDR3 length equals 14 residues. J lost 14 bases, V lost 5 bases, and 15 bases had no gene match. From germline, CDR1 is KGHSH and CDR2 LQKENI. The specimen was unstimulated CD4+ T cells sorted from spleen or lymph node cells, collected before intestinal transplant. The gene calls are TRBV18 and TRBJ1-2; the match to TRBD1 covers 9 bases. The TCR originated in a human donor who received an intestinal transplant. The CDR3 loop is CASSSRDREVAGTF. CDR3 DNA: TGTGCCAGCTCATCCCGGGACAGGGAAGTGGCTGGAACCTTC.